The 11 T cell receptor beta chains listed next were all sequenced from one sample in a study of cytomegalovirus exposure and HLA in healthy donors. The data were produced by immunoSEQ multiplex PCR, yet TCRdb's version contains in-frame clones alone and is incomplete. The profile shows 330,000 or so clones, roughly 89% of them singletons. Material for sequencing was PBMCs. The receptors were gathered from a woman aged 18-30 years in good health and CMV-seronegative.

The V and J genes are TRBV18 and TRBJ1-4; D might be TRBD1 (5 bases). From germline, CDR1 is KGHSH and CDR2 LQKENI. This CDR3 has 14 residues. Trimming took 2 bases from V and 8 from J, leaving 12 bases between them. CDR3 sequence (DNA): TGTGCCAGCTCACCAGGGGCGACAGAAGAAAAACTGTTTTTT. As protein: CASSPGATEEKLFF.

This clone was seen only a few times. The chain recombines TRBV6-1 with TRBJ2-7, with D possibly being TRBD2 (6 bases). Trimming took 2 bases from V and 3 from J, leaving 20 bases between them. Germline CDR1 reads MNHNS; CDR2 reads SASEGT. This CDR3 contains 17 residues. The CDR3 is CASSEPLEGGGVYEQYF. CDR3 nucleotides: TGTGCCAGCAGTGAACCCTTGGAGGGAGGAGGTGTCTACGAGCAGTACTTC.

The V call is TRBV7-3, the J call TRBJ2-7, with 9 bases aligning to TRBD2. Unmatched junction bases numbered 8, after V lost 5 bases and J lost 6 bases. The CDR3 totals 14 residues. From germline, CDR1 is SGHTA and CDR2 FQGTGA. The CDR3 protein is CASSLSGLAAEQYF. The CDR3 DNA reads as TGTGCCAGCAGCCTGTCGGGACTAGCTGCCGAGCAGTACTTC.

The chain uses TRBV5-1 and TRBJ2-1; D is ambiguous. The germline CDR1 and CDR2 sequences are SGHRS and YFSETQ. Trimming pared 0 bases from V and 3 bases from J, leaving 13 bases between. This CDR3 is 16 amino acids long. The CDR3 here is CASSLALGSSYNEQFF. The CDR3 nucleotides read TGCGCCAGCAGCTTGGCGCTAGGATCAAGCTACAATGAGCAGTTCTTC.

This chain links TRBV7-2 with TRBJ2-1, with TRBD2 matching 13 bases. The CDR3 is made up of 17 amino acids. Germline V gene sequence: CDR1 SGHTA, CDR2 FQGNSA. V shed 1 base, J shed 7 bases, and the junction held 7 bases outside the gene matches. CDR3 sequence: CASSLGSRTSGSNEQFF. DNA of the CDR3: TGTGCCAGCAGCTTAGGGTCCCGGACTAGCGGGAGTAATGAGCAGTTCTTC.

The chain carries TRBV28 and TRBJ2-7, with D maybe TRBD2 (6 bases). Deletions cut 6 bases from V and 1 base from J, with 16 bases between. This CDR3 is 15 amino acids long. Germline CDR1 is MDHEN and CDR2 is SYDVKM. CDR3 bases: TGTGCCAGCAGCCTAAGCGGGCTACTTTCCTACGAGCAGTACTTC. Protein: CASSLSGLLSYEQYF.

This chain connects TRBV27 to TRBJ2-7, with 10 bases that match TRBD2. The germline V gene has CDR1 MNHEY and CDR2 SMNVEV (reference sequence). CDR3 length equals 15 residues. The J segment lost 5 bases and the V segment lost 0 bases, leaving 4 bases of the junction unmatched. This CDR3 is CASSLSPSGSHEQYF. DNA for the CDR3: TGTGCCAGCAGTTTATCGCCTAGCGGGAGCCACGAGCAGTACTTC.

CDR3 nucleotide sequence: TGTGCCAGCAGCCCCTCGGAGTTCAATGAGCAGTTCTTC. This gives the protein CASSPSEFNEQFF. The chain has TRBV9 and TRBJ2-1; D is undetermined. The CDR3 covers 13 residues. CDR1 is SGDLS, CDR2 YYNGEE, per germline. Trimming cost V 4 bases and J 6 bases, with 11 bases left between them.

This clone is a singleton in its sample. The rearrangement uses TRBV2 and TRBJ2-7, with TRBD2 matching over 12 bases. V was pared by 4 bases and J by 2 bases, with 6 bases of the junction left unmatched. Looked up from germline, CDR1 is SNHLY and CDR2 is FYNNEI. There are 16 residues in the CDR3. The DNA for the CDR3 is TGTGCCAGCAGTGGGCCTCTAGCGGGAGGGCCCTACGAGCAGTACTTC. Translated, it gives CASSGPLAGGPYEQYF.

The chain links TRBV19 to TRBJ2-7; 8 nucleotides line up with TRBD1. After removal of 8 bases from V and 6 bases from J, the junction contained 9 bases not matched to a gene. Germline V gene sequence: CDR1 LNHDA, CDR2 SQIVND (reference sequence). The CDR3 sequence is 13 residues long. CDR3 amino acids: CASGGGQGGEQYF. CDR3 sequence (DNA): TGTGCCAGTGGGGGAGGACAGGGAGGCGAGCAGTACTTC.

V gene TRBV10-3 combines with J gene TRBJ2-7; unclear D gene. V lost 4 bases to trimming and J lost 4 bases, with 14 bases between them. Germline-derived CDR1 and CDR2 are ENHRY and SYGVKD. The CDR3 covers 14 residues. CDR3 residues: CAISAGHGSYEQYF. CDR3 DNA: TGTGCCATCAGTGCTGGGCACGGATCTTACGAGCAGTACTTC.